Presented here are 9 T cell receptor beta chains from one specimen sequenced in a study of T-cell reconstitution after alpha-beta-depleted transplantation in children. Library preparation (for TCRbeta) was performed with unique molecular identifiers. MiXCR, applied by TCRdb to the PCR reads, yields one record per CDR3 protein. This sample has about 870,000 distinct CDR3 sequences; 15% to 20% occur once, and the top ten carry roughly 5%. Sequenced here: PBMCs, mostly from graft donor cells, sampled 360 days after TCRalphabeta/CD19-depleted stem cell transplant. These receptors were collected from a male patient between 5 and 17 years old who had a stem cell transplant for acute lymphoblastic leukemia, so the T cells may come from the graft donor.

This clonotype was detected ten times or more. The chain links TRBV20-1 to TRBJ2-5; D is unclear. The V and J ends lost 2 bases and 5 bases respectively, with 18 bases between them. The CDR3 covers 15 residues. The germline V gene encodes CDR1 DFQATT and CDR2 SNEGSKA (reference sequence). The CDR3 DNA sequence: TGCAGTGCTAGAAGTACAGCCTCCGGCAGCGAGACCCAGTACTTC. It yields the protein CSARSTASGSETQYF.

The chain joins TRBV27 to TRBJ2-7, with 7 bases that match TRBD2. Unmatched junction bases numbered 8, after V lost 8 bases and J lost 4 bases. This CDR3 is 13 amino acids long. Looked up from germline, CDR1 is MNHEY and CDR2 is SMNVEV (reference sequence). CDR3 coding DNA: TGTGCCAGCGGGGGAGGGCCCTCTTACGAGCAGTACTTC. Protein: CASGGGPSYEQYF.

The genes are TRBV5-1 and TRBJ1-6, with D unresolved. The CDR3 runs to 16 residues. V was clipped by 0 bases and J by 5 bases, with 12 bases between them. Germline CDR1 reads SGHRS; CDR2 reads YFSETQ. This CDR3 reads CASSLALSWNNSPLHF. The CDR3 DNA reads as TGCGCCAGCAGCTTGGCCCTATCGTGGAATAATTCACCCCTCCACTTT.

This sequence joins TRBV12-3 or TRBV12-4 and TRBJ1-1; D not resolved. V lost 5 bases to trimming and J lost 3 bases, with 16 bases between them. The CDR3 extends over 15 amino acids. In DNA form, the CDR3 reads TGTGCCAGCAGTGCCCGGAACTGGGGTGACACTGAAGCTTTCTTT. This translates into CASSARNWGDTEAFF.

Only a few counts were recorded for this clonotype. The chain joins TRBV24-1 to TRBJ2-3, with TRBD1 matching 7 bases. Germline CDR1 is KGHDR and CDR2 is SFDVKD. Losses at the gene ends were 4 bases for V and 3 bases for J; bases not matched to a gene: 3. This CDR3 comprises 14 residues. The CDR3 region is CATSDLRGTDTQYF. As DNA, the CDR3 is TGTGCCACCAGTGACCTCAGGGGGACAGATACGCAGTATTTT.

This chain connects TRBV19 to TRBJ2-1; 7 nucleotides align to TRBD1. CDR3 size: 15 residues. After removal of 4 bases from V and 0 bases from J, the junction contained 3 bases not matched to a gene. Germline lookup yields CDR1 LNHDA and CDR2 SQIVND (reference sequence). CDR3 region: CASSTTGYSYNEQFF. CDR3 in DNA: TGTGCCAGTAGTACGACAGGGTACTCCTACAATGAGCAGTTCTTC.

The CDR3: CASSQELLGELYF. In DNA form, the CDR3 reads TGTGCCAGCAGCCAAGAGCTCTTGGGAGAACTGTATTTT. This chain links TRBV14 with TRBJ2-3; D possibly corresponds to TRBD2 (5 bases). CDR1 and CDR2 from the germline V gene are SGHDN and FVKESK. CDR3 size: 13 residues. V shed 0 bases and J shed 14 bases, with 15 bases lying between them. The full variable domain, rest sourced from reference TRBV14 and TRBJ2-3, is EAGVTQFPSHSVIEKGQTVTLRCDPISGHDNLYWYRRVMGKEIKFLLHFVKESKQDESGMPNNRFLAERTGGTYSTLKVQPAELEDSGVYFCASSQELLGELYFGPGTRLTVL.

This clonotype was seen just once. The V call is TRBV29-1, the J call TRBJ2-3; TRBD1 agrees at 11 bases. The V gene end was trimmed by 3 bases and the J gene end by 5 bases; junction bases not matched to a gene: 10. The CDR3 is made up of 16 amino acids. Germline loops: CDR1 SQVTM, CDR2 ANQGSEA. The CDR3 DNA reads TGCAGCGTTGAGACGGAGTGGACAGGGGGCTTAGATACGCAGTATTTT. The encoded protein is CSVETEWTGGLDTQYF.

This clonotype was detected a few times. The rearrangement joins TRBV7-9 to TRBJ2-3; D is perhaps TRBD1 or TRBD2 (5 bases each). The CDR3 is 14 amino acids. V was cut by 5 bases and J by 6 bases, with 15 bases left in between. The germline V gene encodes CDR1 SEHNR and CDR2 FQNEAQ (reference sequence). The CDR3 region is CASSGTVLVDTQYF. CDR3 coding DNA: TGTGCCAGCAGCGGGACGGTTCTCGTCGATACGCAGTATTTT.